A selection of T cell receptor beta chains follows, all from one sample in a study of preoperative IRX-2 immunotherapy in early breast cancer. Generated by immunoSEQ multiplex PCR, the TCRdb table keeps only in-frame clones and is missing some. In the table there are 32,000 or so clones, roughly four fifths of which are singletons. The sample was lymph node tissue, taken from a patient treated with IRX-2 immunotherapy. These receptors all stem from a human donor with breast cancer. The CDR3 runs from the conserved cysteine through the conserved F or W. D genes are given only for firm matches. Part of the rows lack a size; the others show once, few, many or a class for expanded clones.

d_call clone_size j_call v_call cdr3_nt cdr3_aa
TRBD2 - TRBJ2-7 TRBV19 TGTGCCAGTAGTATAGAAGCGACTAGCGGGACATACGAGCAGTACTTC CASSIEATSGTYEQYF
- - TRBJ1-1 TRBV19 TGTGCCAGTAAAGGGGATCGCAGAGAAGCTTTCTTT CASKGDRREAFF
TRBD2 - TRBJ2-3 TRBV30 TGTGCCTGGACCGGACTAGCGGGGGCTCTGGGAGATACGCAGTATTTT CAWTGLAGALGDTQYF
TRBD1 few TRBJ2-7 TRBV29-1 TGCAGCGTGGGACAGGGCTCCTACGAGCAGTACTTC CSVGQGSYEQYF
- few TRBJ1-1 TRBV15 TGTGCCACCAGCACCTGGACGGGGATGAACACTGAAGCTTTCTTT CATSTWTGMNTEAFF
- - TRBJ1-3 TRBV6-8 TGTGCCAGTAGGGACGGCAACTCTGGAAACACCATATATTTT CASRDGNSGNTIYF
- once TRBJ1-2 TRBV19 TGTGCCAGTAAAATGGGGGCAGGGAAGTACTATGGCTACACCTTC CASKMGAGKYYGYTF
TRBD2 - TRBJ2-3 TRBV5-1 TGCGCCAGCAGCTTGGAGACTAGCGCGTATACGCAGTATTTT CASSLETSAYTQYF
TRBD2 - TRBJ2-1 TRBV28 TGTGCCAGCAGTTTTCTAGCGGGATGGAGCAATGAGCAGTTCTTC CASSFLAGWSNEQFF
TRBD1 - TRBJ2-7 TRBV28 TGTGCCAGCAGTATCGCCGGGACAGGACCTCGGGAGCAGTACTTC CASSIAGTGPREQYF
TRBD1 once TRBJ2-3 TRBV28 TGTGCCAGCCGGGACAGCCGCACAGATACGCAGTATTTT CASRDSRTDTQYF
- - TRBJ2-7 TRBV18 TGTGCCAGCTCATCTGGACAGCAGTCCTACGAGCAGTACTTC CASSSGQQSYEQYF
TRBD2 - TRBJ2-3 TRBV2 TGTGCCAGCCAGGGACTAGCGGGGGGATTCTTAACCCCAGATACGCAGTATTTT CASQGLAGGFLTPDTQYF
TRBD2 - TRBJ2-7 TRBV29-1 TGCAGCGTTCTCGGACTAGCGGGAGGTTACGAGCAGTACTTC CSVLGLAGGYEQYF
- - TRBJ2-7 TRBV27 TGTGCCAGCAGTTCCGGGACCCTATCCTACGAGCAGTACTTC CASSSGTLSYEQYF
- - TRBJ1-4 TRBV6-4 TGTGCCAGCAGTTACTCGGCACCAACTAATGAAAAACTGTTTTTT CASSYSAPTNEKLFF
- - TRBJ2-3 TRBV29-1 TGCAGCGCCGCTCCGGGGGGCACAGATACGCAGTATTTT CSAAPGGTDTQYF
- once TRBJ1-1 TRBV19 TGTGCCAGTCGGGGCACAGGGCACACTGAAGCTTTCTTT CASRGTGHTEAFF
- few TRBJ1-2 TRBV15 TGTGCCACCAGCAGAGGTGACAGTGGCAACTATGGCTACACCTTC CATSRGDSGNYGYTF
- - TRBJ1-1 TRBV7-6 TGTGCCAGCAGCTTAGAAAGGCCGAACACTGAAGCTTTCTTT CASSLERPNTEAFF
- - TRBJ1-1 TRBV19 TGTGCCGCCCAAGGTACCTTGAACACTGAAGCTTTCTTT CAAQGTLNTEAFF
- - TRBJ1-1 TRBV6-4 TGTGCCAGCAGACAAAGGACTGAAGCTTTCTTT CASRQRTEAFF
- - TRBJ2-3 TRBV9 TGTGCCAGCAGCCTTAACCCCGGGGGCCCTTCCACAGATACGCAGTATTTT CASSLNPGGPSTDTQYF
- - TRBJ2-7 TRBV19 TGTGCCAGTAGGAGACAGGCAACCTACGAGCAGTACTTC CASRRQATYEQYF
- - TRBJ1-5 TRBV6-8 TGTGCCAGCAGTGAGAATTTCCCAGGGGAACAGCCCCAGCATTTT CASSENFPGEQPQHF
TRBD2 - TRBJ2-1 TRBV6-8 TGTGCCAGCAGTTCCTTAGCGGGGCCGCGGGATGAGCAGTTCTTC CASSSLAGPRDEQFF
- - TRBJ1-2 TRBV25-1 TGTGCCAGCAGTGAGGCCGGGACACGGGATGGCTACACCTTC CASSEAGTRDGYTF
- - TRBJ2-6 TRBV6-8 TGTGCCAGCAGTTACTTTCCAGGCACCTCTGGGGCCAACGTCCTGACTTTC CASSYFPGTSGANVLTF
- - TRBJ2-1 TRBV16 TGTGCCAGCAGCCAATCAAAAGCATTCTATTACAATGAGCAGTTCTTC CASSQSKAFYYNEQFF
TRBD1 - TRBJ2-5 TRBV6-4 TGTGCCATCAGTGAGTCCAGGGACAGTAGAGGAGAGACCCAGTACTTC CAISESRDSRGETQYF
- few TRBJ2-7 TRBV15 TGTGCCACCAGCAGAGCCTCCGGGTCGGGGGACGAGCAGTACTTC CATSRASGSGDEQYF
- few TRBJ2-1 TRBV29-1 TGCAGCGGAAGCGCCAGGGGGGCCTACAATGAGCAGTTCTTC CSGSARGAYNEQFF
- - TRBJ1-1 TRBV30 TGTGCCTGGTCCAGGGTCACTGAAGCTTTCTTT CAWSRVTEAFF
TRBD1 - TRBJ2-1 TRBV6-8 TGTGCCAGCAGTGCAGACAGGGGGATCTACAATGAGCAGTTCTTC CASSADRGIYNEQFF
- - TRBJ2-3 TRBV29-1 TGCAGCGTTGAGAGAGCTCAAGCTCCCACAGATACGCAGTATTTT CSVERAQAPTDTQYF